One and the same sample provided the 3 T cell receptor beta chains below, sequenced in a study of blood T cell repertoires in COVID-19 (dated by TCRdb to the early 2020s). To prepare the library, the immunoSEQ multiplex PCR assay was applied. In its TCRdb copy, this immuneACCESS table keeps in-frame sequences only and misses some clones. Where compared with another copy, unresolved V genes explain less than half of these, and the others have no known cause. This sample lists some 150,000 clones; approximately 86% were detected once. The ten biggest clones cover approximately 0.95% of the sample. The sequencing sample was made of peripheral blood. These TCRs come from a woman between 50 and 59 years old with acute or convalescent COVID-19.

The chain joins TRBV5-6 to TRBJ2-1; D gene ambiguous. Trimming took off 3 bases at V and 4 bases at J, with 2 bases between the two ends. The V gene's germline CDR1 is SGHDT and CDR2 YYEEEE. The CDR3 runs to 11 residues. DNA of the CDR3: TGTGCCAGCAGCTCTTACAATGAGCAGTTCTTC. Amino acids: CASSSYNEQFF. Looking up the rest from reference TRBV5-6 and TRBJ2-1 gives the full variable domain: DAGVTQSPTHLIKTRGQQVTLRCSPKSGHDTVSWYQQALGQGPQFIFQYYEEEERQRGNFPDRFSGHQFPNYSSELNVNALLLGDSALYLCASSSYNEQFFGPGTRLTVL.

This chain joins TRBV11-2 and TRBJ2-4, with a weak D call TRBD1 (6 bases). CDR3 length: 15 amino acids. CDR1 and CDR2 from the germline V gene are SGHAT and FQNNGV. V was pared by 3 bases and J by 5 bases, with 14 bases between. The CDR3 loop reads CASSFRQGWENIQYF. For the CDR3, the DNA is TGTGCCAGCAGCTTTCGTCAGGGGTGGGAAAACATTCAGTACTTC.

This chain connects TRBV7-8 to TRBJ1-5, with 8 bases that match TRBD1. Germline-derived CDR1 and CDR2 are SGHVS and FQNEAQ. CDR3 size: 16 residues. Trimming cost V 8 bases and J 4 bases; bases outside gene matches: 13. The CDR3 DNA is TGTGCCAGCGGCCATTCCGGCAGGGGGCAGAATCAGCCCCAGCATTTT. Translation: CASGHSGRGQNQPQHF.